There are a few counts of the clone carrying this T cell receptor (beta chain). The antigen is unknown. The sample is drawn from a study of beta chain features in type 1 diabetes. About the study: There was similarity between patients and healthy donors in age, gender and cell yields. Overall study results and limits: Among patients with Type 1 diabetes, TCRB CDR3s were moderately but significantly shorter in every one of the four CD4+ subsets. Comparison showed that naive, central memory and Treg TCRB repertoires appeared more similar among patients than among healthy donors.

Every isolated RNA sample was fully reverse transcribed, so sequencing captured expressed TCRB transcripts. Profiled with immunoSEQ multiplex PCR; TCRdb holds only in-frame clones, not every one. The table lists about 280,000 clones, about 15% of them singletons. Germline V gives CDR1 MDHEN, CDR2 SYDVKM. The V and J ends lost 2 bases and 5 bases, in that order; junction bases with no gene match: 8. This CDR3 is built from 15 residues. Sequencing was carried out using naive CD4+ T cells from blood. The clonotype was recovered from a young man with type 1 diabetes. The chain carries TRBV28 and TRBJ2-5, with 7 bases fitting TRBD1. The CDR3 nucleotides are TGTGCCAGCAGTTTACCCCAGGGGGTTTGGGAGACCCAGTACTTC. Translated: CASSLPQGVWETQYF.